Listed below are T cell receptor beta chains from one sample, sequenced in a study of beta chain features in type 1 diabetes. The protocol was immunoSEQ multiplex PCR, while the TCRdb copy is restricted to in-frame clones and leaves out a portion. The table records some 250,000 clones, about a tenth of them present only once. Material: naive CD4+ T cells from blood. The origin of the receptors is a man in his thirties or forties with type 1 diabetes. Both conserved end residues are part of each CDR3. A D gene is named only where the DNA matches it firmly. Where a row states a size, it is once, few, many or the class of an expanded clone; other rows omit it.

j_call	clone_size	d_call	v_call	cdr3_nt	cdr3_aa
TRBJ1-1	.	.	TRBV19	TGTGCCAGTAGTATCCCGGTCCCCGGTACTGAAGCTTTCTTT	CASSIPVPGTEAFF
TRBJ1-5	once	.	TRBV18	TGTGCCAGCTCACCACCATCACAGGGTGGCAATCAGCCCCAGCATTTT	CASSPPSQGGNQPQHF
TRBJ2-5	few	.	TRBV28	TGTGCCAGCAGTTTAGTGGCCCTGGAGACCCAGTACTTC	CASSLVALETQYF
TRBJ1-1	.	.	TRBV7-2	TGTGCCAGCAGACAAGACACTGAAGCTTTCTTT	CASRQDTEAFF
TRBJ1-5	.	.	TRBV6-1	TGTGCCAGCAGTGTAAAACAGGGCTTGGAGCCCCAGCATTTT	CASSVKQGLEPQHF
TRBJ1-1	few	.	TRBV10-3	TGTGCCATCAGTGAGAGACTCCGGGACAACGCTTTCTTT	CAISERLRDNAFF
TRBJ1-1	.	.	TRBV29-1	TGCAGCGCAGTGGGCAGGCCGAACACTGAAGCTTTCTTT	CSAVGRPNTEAFF
TRBJ2-2	few	.	TRBV6-5	TGTGCCAGCAGCCTGACTAGGGGTACCGGGGAGCTGTTTTTT	CASSLTRGTGELFF
TRBJ1-5	few	TRBD1	TRBV5-1	TGCGCCAGCAGCTCAGGACAGGCTGGGCAGCCCCAGCATTTT	CASSSGQAGQPQHF
TRBJ1-1	.	.	TRBV7-2	TGTGCCAGCAGCCGACAGTGGGGCACTGAAGCTTTCTTT	CASSRQWGTEAFF
TRBJ1-2	few	TRBD1	TRBV30	TGTGCCTGGATCACTAATTCGGCAGGGGGGATCACCTTC	CAWITNSAGGITF
TRBJ1-1	few	TRBD1	TRBV4-3	TGCGCCAGCAGCCGACTCGGACAGGGTGAGGCTTTCTTT	CASSRLGQGEAFF
TRBJ2-2	.	.	TRBV2	TGTGCCAGCGAGGAATATTTGAACACCGGGGAGCTGTTTTTT	CASEEYLNTGELFF
TRBJ1-6	.	.	TRBV7-9	TGTGCCAGCAGCCCGCAAGGGGGATCGGGATCACCCCTCCACTTT	CASSPQGGSGSPLHF
TRBJ2-1	.	.	TRBV7-2	TGTGCCAGCAGCTTAGCGGGGGCCTCCTACAATGAGCAGTTCTTC	CASSLAGASYNEQFF
TRBJ1-1	.	.	TRBV6-5	TGTGCCAGCAGCCCAGCGGGAGCTGAAGCTTTCTTT	CASSPAGAEAFF
TRBJ2-3	few	TRBD1	TRBV28	TGTGCCAGCAGGACTCCACCGGGACAGGGTACAGATACGCAGTATTTT	CASRTPPGQGTDTQYF
TRBJ1-1	.	.	TRBV4-2	TGTGCCAGCAGCCAAGATGAAGGGGGTGGCACTGAAGCTTTCTTT	CASSQDEGGGTEAFF
TRBJ1-5	.	.	TRBV15	TGTGCCACCAGCAGAGATTGGGGGGGAGATCAGCCCCAGCATTTT	CATSRDWGGDQPQHF
TRBJ2-2	.	.	TRBV4-3	TGCGCCAGCAGCCCTAGACAGTACACCGGGGAGCTGTTTTTT	CASSPRQYTGELFF
TRBJ2-2	few	TRBD1	TRBV5-1	TGCGCCAGCAGCTCACGGACAGGATGGACCGGGGAGCTGTTTTTT	CASSSRTGWTGELFF
TRBJ2-2	.	TRBD1	TRBV4-1	TGCGCCAGCAGCCAAGGACAGGGTCCCGGGGAGCTGTTTTTT	CASSQGQGPGELFF
TRBJ1-5	.	.	TRBV28	TGTGCCAGCAGCCGACTAAGAGAGGGCCCTAGCAATCAGCCCCAGCATTTT	CASSRLREGPSNQPQHF
TRBJ1-2	.	.	TRBV4-2	TGTGCCAGCAGCCAAGAGCAGGGAGGCTACACCTTC	CASSQEQGGYTF
TRBJ2-5	few	.	TRBV7-6	TGTGCCAGCAGCTTAGAGGGGTCAGTAGGAGAGACCCAGTACTTC	CASSLEGSVGETQYF
TRBJ2-7	.	TRBD1	TRBV7-8	TGTGCCAGCAGCACAAGGGACAGCGACGAGCAGTACTTC	CASSTRDSDEQYF
TRBJ2-1	few	TRBD2	TRBV2	TGTGCCACCGAGTGGTTCGGGGGGAACAATGAGCAGTTCTTC	CATEWFGGNNEQFF
TRBJ2-7	.	.	TRBV2	TGTGCCAGCAGATCACAGGGACATTCCTACGAGCAGTACTTC	CASRSQGHSYEQYF
TRBJ1-1	.	.	TRBV12-5	TGTGCTAGTGGTTTTCAGGGAGGGACTGAAGCTTTCTTT	CASGFQGGTEAFF
TRBJ2-6	few	TRBD2	TRBV29-1	TGCAGCGTTGTGGGGGGGGGAGTCTCTGGGGCCAACGTCCTGACTTTC	CSVVGGGVSGANVLTF
TRBJ1-1	few	.	TRBV20-1	TGCAGTGCCGGGAGGGACACTGAAGCTTTCTTT	CSAGRDTEAFF
TRBJ2-7	few	.	TRBV7-9	TGTGCCAGCAGCTTTCAGGGTACCTACGAGCAGTACTTC	CASSFQGTYEQYF
TRBJ1-3	few	.	TRBV28	TGTGCCAGCAGACTCACAGGGATACCTGGAAACACCATATATTTT	CASRLTGIPGNTIYF
TRBJ1-2	few	.	TRBV29-1	TGCAGCGCATCTACAGGGAACTATGGCTACACCTTC	CSASTGNYGYTF
TRBJ2-1	once	TRBD1	TRBV9	TGTGCCAGCAGCGTATTGGGACAGGGGAGCTCTGAGCAGTTCTTC	CASSVLGQGSSEQFF
TRBJ2-5	.	.	TRBV5-1	TGCGCCAGCAGCTCCACTACGACGGGGGAGACCCAGTACTTC	CASSSTTTGETQYF
TRBJ2-5	.	.	TRBV30	TGTGCCTGGAGTGTACTAGGCGGAGAGACCCAGTACTTC	CAWSVLGGETQYF
TRBJ1-6	once	.	TRBV27	TGTGCCAGCAGTCTGAGACTGCTGAATTCACCCCTCCACTTT	CASSLRLLNSPLHF
TRBJ1-6	.	.	TRBV4-2	TGTGCCAGCAGCCAAGGACGCGGGTATAATTCACCCCTCCACTTT	CASSQGRGYNSPLHF
TRBJ1-2	.	.	TRBV30	TGTGCCTGGAGTGACCAGGGGCTTAACTATGGCTACACCTTC	CAWSDQGLNYGYTF
TRBJ2-2	few	TRBD2	TRBV19	TGTGCCAGTAGTACTAGCGGAAACACCGGGGAGCTGTTTTTT	CASSTSGNTGELFF
TRBJ2-1	few	TRBD2	TRBV4-1	TGCGCCAGCAGCCTCCGGACCGACCGGGGGGGCGACAATGAGCAGTTCTTC	CASSLRTDRGGDNEQFF
TRBJ2-1	few	TRBD1	TRBV5-1	TGCGCCAGCAGCTGGACCGGGACAGGGTATCTGTTCTTC	CASSWTGTGYLFF
TRBJ2-1	few	TRBD1	TRBV28	TGTGCCAGCAGTCTCGGACAGGGTAGGAATGAGCAGTTCTTC	CASSLGQGRNEQFF
TRBJ1-5	few	.	TRBV7-2	TGTGCCAGCAGTCGCAGGGGTAGGGATCAGCCCCAGCATTTT	CASSRRGRDQPQHF
TRBJ2-3	few	TRBD2	TRBV2	TGTGCCAGCAGTACTAGCGGGGATTACACAGATACGCAGTATTTT	CASSTSGDYTDTQYF
TRBJ2-5	few	TRBD2	TRBV7-9	TGTGCCAGCACCGGACTAGCGGGGCCCTCGGGGAACACCCAGTACTTC	CASTGLAGPSGNTQYF
TRBJ1-3	few	.	TRBV7-2	TGTGCCAGCAGCAGGGCCAGGGGTGGTGGAAACACCATATATTTT	CASSRARGGGNTIYF
TRBJ2-5	.	.	TRBV2	TGTGCCACTGCGGCCGACCCTAGTCGAGAGACCCAGTACTTC	CATAADPSRETQYF
TRBJ1-4	.	.	TRBV29-1	TGCAGCGTTCGCGGCAGGGATAATGAAAAACTGTTTTTT	CSVRGRDNEKLFF
TRBJ2-1	few	TRBD2	TRBV2	TGTGCCAGCAGTGTGCGGACTAGCGGGGGGCCGGGTGAGCAGTTCTTC	CASSVRTSGGPGEQFF
TRBJ1-6	few	.	TRBV4-2	TGTGCCAGCAGCCTTGGGCTAGGACAGAAGATGTCACCCCTCCACTTT	CASSLGLGQKMSPLHF
TRBJ2-7	few	TRBD1	TRBV5-1	TGCGCCAGCAGCGAAACCGGGACAGGGGGGGACGAGCAGTACTTC	CASSETGTGGDEQYF
TRBJ1-5	.	.	TRBV7-9	TGTGCCAGCAGCCCAAGTGGAGGGCGGGATCAGCCCCAGCATTTT	CASSPSGGRDQPQHF
TRBJ2-7	few	.	TRBV4-2	TGTGCCAGCAGCCAATTCGGGGGCGAGCAGTACTTC	CASSQFGGEQYF